The next 18 T cell receptor beta chains were all read from a single sample in a study of blood T cell repertoires in COVID-19 (dated by TCRdb to about 2020). Libraries were prepared through the immunoSEQ multiplex PCR assay. As stored in TCRdb, this immuneACCESS dataset retains in-frame rearrangements with V and J assigned. A fraction of the clones does not appear; measured against another copy, unresolved V genes explain less than half of the discrepancy, and the remainder lacks a known reason. Recorded for this sample are 200,000 to 250,000 clones; roughly 88% of them occurred a single time. The ten largest clones add up to approximately 2.1% of the sample. The sample was peripheral blood. The receptors here all came from a woman aged 40-49 years who had recovered from COVID-19.

The chain combines TRBV27 with TRBJ2-3; 9 nucleotides match TRBD2. There are 16 residues in the CDR3. J lost 0 bases, V lost 0 bases, and 1 base had no gene match. Germline V CDR1 and CDR2: MNHEY, SMNVEV (reference sequence). DNA of the CDR3: TGTGCCAGCAGTTTATCGGCGGGGGGGAGCACAGATACGCAGTATTTT. It translates to CASSLSAGGSTDTQYF.

The CDR3 coding sequence is TGTGCCAGCAGTCGAGGACTAGCGGAGTCGACCGGGGAGCTGTTTTTT. It is translated as CASSRGLAESTGELFF. V is TRBV6-6 and J is TRBJ2-2; TRBD2 matches 10 bases. Germline V gene sequence: CDR1 MNHNY, CDR2 SVGAGI (reference sequence). With 5 bases clipped from V and 5 bases from J, the junction kept 8 bases outside the gene matches. This CDR3 contains 16 residues.

V and J are TRBV27 and TRBJ2-7; D is unresolved. The V end was cut by 3 bases, the J end by 3 bases, with 9 bases between. Germline assignment: CDR1 MNHEY and CDR2 SMNVEV (reference sequence). The CDR3 contains 13 residues. CDR3 DNA sequence: TGTGCCAGCAGTTTTAAAGCCCGCTACGAGCAGTACTTC. As protein: CASSFKARYEQYF.

The gene calls are TRBV28 and TRBJ2-5; 10 bases are shared with TRBD2. CDR1 and CDR2 (germline): MDHEN, SYDVKM. The CDR3 runs 17 residues. The V gene end was trimmed by 4 bases and the J gene end by 1 base; junction bases not matched to a gene: 9. CDR3 region: CASSSYGSGGVQETQYF. The CDR3, as DNA: TGTGCCAGCAGTTCCTATGGGAGCGGGGGGGTCCAAGAGACCCAGTACTTC. Full variable domain (missing parts from reference TRBV28 and TRBJ2-5): DVKVTQSSRYLVKRTGEKVFLECVQDMDHENMFWYRQDPGLGLRLIYFSYDVKMKEKGDIPEGYSVSREKKERFSLILESASTNQTSMYLCASSSYGSGGVQETQYFGPGTRLLVL.

The chain recombines TRBV15 with TRBJ1-4; D perhaps matches TRBD1 (6 bases). With 0 bases removed from V and 7 bases from J, the gap between germline ends came to 21 bases. Germline CDR1 is LNHNV and CDR2 is YYDKDF (reference sequence). CDR3 length: 18 residues. CDR3 sequence reads: CATSRDPPSTGSREKLFF. The CDR3 coding sequence is TGTGCCACCAGCAGAGATCCCCCTTCCACAGGGTCACGTGAAAAACTGTTTTTT.

The genes are TRBV11-1 and TRBJ1-2; 9 bases align to TRBD1. The CDR3 runs 14 residues. Germline values: CDR1 SGHAT, CDR2 FQDESV (reference sequence). The trim removed 3 bases at V and 5 bases at J, leaving 4 bases unmatched. CDR3 in DNA: TGTGCCAGCAGCTTTCCGGGACAGGGATATGGCTACACCTTC. Protein product: CASSFPGQGYGYTF.

The chain uses TRBV27 and TRBJ1-2; 8 nucleotides agree with TRBD1. Germline lookup yields CDR1 MNHEY and CDR2 SMNVEV (reference sequence). The CDR3 loop spans 17 amino acids. After removal of 5 bases from V and 4 bases from J, the junction contained 15 bases not matched to a gene. As DNA, the CDR3 is TGTGCCAGCAGTCCCTCATTTCTGGACAGGGATGGCTATGGCTACACCTTC. Translated: CASSPSFLDRDGYGYTF.

This clone was counted only a few times. The chain employs TRBV4-2 and TRBJ1-1; the D is unclear. The V gene lost 0 bases and the J gene lost 1 base, with 9 bases spanning the gap. This CDR3 is 15 amino acids long. CDR1 is LGHNA, CDR2 YNFKEQ, per germline. CDR3 nucleotide sequence: TGTGCCAGCAGCCAAGAGGAGACCGCGAACACTGAAGCTTTCTTT. It specifies CASSQEETANTEAFF.

The V call is TRBV18, the J call TRBJ1-4, with 11 bases aligning to TRBD1. Per the germline V gene, CDR1 is KGHSH and CDR2 is LQKENI. The length of the CDR3 is 15 residues. V lost 0 bases to trimming and J lost 7 bases; unmatched junction nucleotides: 1. Here the CDR3 DNA reads TGTGCCAGCTCACCACCGGACAGGGGGCGTGAAAAACTGTTTTTT. This sequence encodes CASSPPDRGREKLFF.

This chain links TRBV28 with TRBJ2-7; 8 nucleotides match TRBD2. This CDR3 comprises 16 residues. Germline V gene sequence: CDR1 MDHEN, CDR2 SYDVKM. V shed 2 bases, J shed 3 bases, and the junction held 9 bases outside the gene matches. DNA of the CDR3: TGTGCCAGCAGTTTACGCGGGGGGCGAGGCCACTACGAGCAGTACTTC. Translated: CASSLRGGRGHYEQYF.

The table lists this clone with a count of one. V and J are TRBV18 and TRBJ1-2, with a possible D match to TRBD1 (6 bases). Germline V gives CDR1 KGHSH, CDR2 LQKENI. The CDR3 contains 14 residues. V lost 0 bases, J lost 7 bases, and 12 bases lay in between. The CDR3 coding sequence is TGTGCCAGCTCACCACCCTCAGGGGTGGCTGGCTACACCTTC. This translates into CASSPPSGVAGYTF.

The chain uses TRBV6-6 and TRBJ2-5, with 7 positions matching TRBD2. Looked up from germline, CDR1 is MNHNY and CDR2 is SVGAGI (reference sequence). The V segment lost 7 bases and the J segment 4 bases; nucleotides outside the gene matches: 9. This CDR3 region has 14 residues. The CDR3 protein is CASKNGPGGETQYF. The CDR3, as DNA: TGTGCCAGCAAAAACGGTCCGGGGGGAGAGACCCAGTACTTC.

This chain uses TRBV28 with TRBJ1-2; perhaps TRBD1 as D (6 bases). The CDR3 is 17 amino acids. Germline-derived CDR1 and CDR2 are MDHEN and SYDVKM. Deletions cut 7 bases from V and 3 bases from J, with 24 bases between. The CDR3: CASTPGPGRGRDYGYTF. CDR3 sequence (DNA): TGTGCCAGCACCCCCGGACCCGGCAGGGGCAGAGACTATGGCTACACCTTC.

This clone appeared once. The chain links TRBV6-5 to TRBJ2-3, with TRBD1 as a possible D gene (5 bases). V was shortened by 6 bases and J by 2 bases, with 9 bases between the two germline ends. The CDR3 consists of 13 residues. In germline, CDR1 is MNHEY, CDR2 SVGAGI. The CDR3 loop reads CASSPGYTDTQYF. Here the CDR3 DNA reads TGTGCCAGCAGCCCAGGGTACACAGATACGCAGTATTTT.

V and J are TRBV5-1 and TRBJ2-6, with TRBD1 matching over 7 bases. The CDR3 totals 16 residues. Germline trimming cut 3 bases from V and 1 base from J; bases unmatched to any gene: 4. Germline V gives CDR1 SGHRS, CDR2 YFSETQ. The CDR3 DNA reads as TGCGCCAGCAGCTCCGTGACAGGGTCTGGGGCCAACGTCCTGACTTTC. Its translation: CASSSVTGSGANVLTF.

The CDR3 reads CASRLYNSPLHF. The CDR3 nucleotides are TGTGCCAGCAGACTATATAATTCACCCCTCCACTTT. This sequence joins TRBV28 and TRBJ1-6; D remains ambiguous. The V end was cut by 6 bases, the J end by 4 bases, with 4 bases between. Germline CDR1 and CDR2: MDHEN and SYDVKM. CDR3 size: 12 residues.

This chain joins TRBV6-5 and TRBJ1-2, with TRBD1 identical over 8 bases. Germline V lookup: CDR1 MNHEY, CDR2 SVGAGI. The J segment lost 7 bases and the V segment lost 6 bases, leaving 10 bases of the junction unmatched. The CDR3 runs 14 residues. The CDR3 DNA reads as TGTGCCAGCAGCCCCAACCAGGGGGCGGGTGGCTACACCTTC. It specifies CASSPNQGAGGYTF.

V gene TRBV11-2 combines with J gene TRBJ2-4; 7 positions agree with TRBD2. J lost 3 bases, V lost 3 bases, and 2 bases had no gene match. This CDR3 is built from 14 residues. Germline values: CDR1 SGHAT, CDR2 FQNNGV. CDR3 region: CASSLASGKNIQYF. The DNA of the CDR3 is TGTGCCAGCAGCTTGGCTAGCGGCAAAAACATTCAGTACTTC.